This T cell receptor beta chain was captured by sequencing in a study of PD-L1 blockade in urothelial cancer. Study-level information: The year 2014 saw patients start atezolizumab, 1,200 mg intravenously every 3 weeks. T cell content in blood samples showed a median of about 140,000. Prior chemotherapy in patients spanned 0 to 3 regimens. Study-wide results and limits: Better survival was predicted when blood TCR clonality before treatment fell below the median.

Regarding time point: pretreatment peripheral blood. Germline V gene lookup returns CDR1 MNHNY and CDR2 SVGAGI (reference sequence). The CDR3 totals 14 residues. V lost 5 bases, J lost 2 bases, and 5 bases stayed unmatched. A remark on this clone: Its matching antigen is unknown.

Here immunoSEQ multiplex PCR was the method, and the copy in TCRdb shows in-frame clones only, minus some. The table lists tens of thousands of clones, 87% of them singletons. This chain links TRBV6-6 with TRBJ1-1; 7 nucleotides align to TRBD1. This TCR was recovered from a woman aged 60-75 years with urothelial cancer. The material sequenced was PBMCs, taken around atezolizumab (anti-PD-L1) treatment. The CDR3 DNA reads TGTGCCAGCAGTCCGACAGGGCTTAACACTGAAGCTTTCTTT. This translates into CASSPTGLNTEAFF.